Below are 32 T cell receptor gamma chains sequenced from a single sample in a study of γδ T cells in repeated Plasmodium falciparum infection. TCRdb re-called the multiplex PCR reads using CATT. The sample holds about 26,000 gamma-chain clones, under 3% seen once. Bulk repertoires came from Vgamma9/Vdelta2+ or Vdelta2-negative gammadelta T cells flow-sorted from PBMC. The specimen was gamma-delta T cells from blood. The receptors derive from a pool of human donors (malaria-infected and uninfected, not separated).

A word on this clone: TCRdb's protein, taken from a much larger clone, differs from this DNA's translation at residue 6, likely owing to a read error; the protein displayed comes from the DNA. The rearrangement joins TRGV9 to TRGJ1 or TRGJ2. The CDR3 extends over 14 amino acids. Germline CDR1 GITISATS, CDR2 ISYDGTV (reference sequence). V shed 3 bases, J shed 3 bases, and the junction held 8 bases outside the gene matches. The CDR3 here is CALWEWASYYKKLF. In nucleotides, the CDR3 is TGTGCCTTGTGGGAGTGGGCTAGTTATTATAAGAAACTCTTT.

The chain links TRGV2 to TRGJ1 or TRGJ2. The J gene, left out of TCRdb, was set here by checking the DNA against germline. This CDR3 contains 15 residues. Trimming cost V 0 bases and J 6 bases; bases outside gene matches: 11. Germline loops: CDR1 EGSNGY, CDR2 YDSYNSKV. CDR3 DNA: TGTGCCACCTGGGACGGGCCCTATACTCCTTATAAGAAACTCTTT. Translation gives CATWDGPYTPYKKLF.

This clone has only a few counts. TCRdb pairs this DNA with a much larger clone's protein that differs at residue 13, likely a read error; the protein shown was translated from the DNA. V and J are TRGV9 and TRGJP1. TCRdb supplies no J gene; here it was assigned by aligning the nucleotide sequence to germline. J lost 1 base, V lost 1 base, and 21 bases had no gene match. The CDR3 covers 21 residues. Germline assignment: CDR1 GITISATS and CDR2 ISYDGTV (reference sequence). As DNA, the CDR3 is TGTGCCTTGTGGGAGGTCGCCCTAGGGCGGAGGGGGTGTACCACTGGTTGGTTCAAGATATTT. It codes for CALWEVALGRRGCTTGWFKIF.

This clone was counted between two and nine times. The TCRdb record carries a much larger clone's protein, which differs from this DNA's translation at residue 5; a read error is the likely cause, and the protein listed here is the DNA translation. This sequence joins TRGV9 and TRGJ1 or TRGJ2. The J gene, left out of TCRdb, was set here by checking the DNA against germline. This CDR3 region has 13 residues. Per germline, CDR1 GITISATS and CDR2 ISYDGTV (reference sequence). Written as DNA, the CDR3 is TGTGCCTTGTGGGGGGTGCCGGGGTATAAGAAACTCTTT. Translated, it gives CALWGVPGYKKLF.

As regards this clone: The protein TCRdb lists belongs to a much larger clone and differs from this DNA's translation at residue 4, which points to a read error; the protein shown is made from the DNA. The rearrangement joins TRGV4 to TRGJ1 or TRGJ2. Because TCRdb records no J gene, it was assigned here through a match of the DNA to germline. CDR3 size: 13 residues. Germline-derived CDR1 and CDR2 are EGSTGY and YDSYTSSV. As DNA, the CDR3 is TGTGCCACCGGGGATGCCCGTTATTATAAGAAACTCTTT. Translated: CATGDARYYKKLF.

This clone was observed a handful of times. This probably arose from a read error, given a far larger clone one base away. Other DNA sequences in this specimen translate into the identical CDR3. The chain recombines TRGV9 with TRGJ1 or TRGJ2. Per the germline V gene, CDR1 is GITISATS and CDR2 is ISYDGTV (reference sequence). The CDR3 contains 14 residues. As DNA, the CDR3 is TGTGCCTTGTGGGAGGTGCCAAATTATTATAAGAAGCTCTTT. It specifies CALWEVPNYYKKLF.

This clone was detected many times. TCRdb assigns this DNA the protein of a much larger clone, which departs from its translation at residue 3; this likely reflects a read error, and the protein shown comes from translating the DNA. The chain employs TRGV9 and TRGJP. Assignment of the J gene here rests on matching the DNA to germline, because TCRdb gives none. The CDR3 runs to 18 residues. Germline-derived CDR1 and CDR2 are GITISATS and ISYDGTV (reference sequence). The CDR3 coding sequence is TGTGCCTCGTGGGAGGTGGTGGGAAAAGAGTTGGGCAAAAAAATCAAGGTATTT. This codes for CASWEVVGKELGKKIKVF.

Details on this clone: A far more abundant clone sits one base away, making this likely a read error. No DNA is shown, since the ends of the CDR3 on it are uncertain; the CDR3 is the one TCRdb lists. CDR3 residues: CATWDGRRIIRNSLAVEQHLLSQVSIGRIQHF. There is no J gene call, but TRGV2 is given as the V gene. CDR1 and CDR2 (germline): EGSNGY, YDSYNSKV. Including both end residues, the CDR3 is 32 amino acids long.

Worth noting for this clone: This is likely an artifact of a read error, given a far larger clone one base away. No J gene was assigned, while the V gene was called as TRGV4. The CDR3 has 14 amino acids. Germline CDR1 and CDR2: EGSTGY and YDSYTSSV. The chain's CDR3 is CATWDGRGYYKKLF. DNA of the CDR3: TGTGCCACCTGGGATGGCAGGGGTTATTATAAGAAGCTCTTT.

This clone turned up a few times. A single base is all that separates this from a far larger clone, so a read error is likely. Other DNA sequences from this sample encode an identical CDR3 as well. The chain joins TRGV9 to TRGJ1 or TRGJ2. No J gene was available from TCRdb, and it was assigned here by a germline match of the DNA. The CDR3 covers 17 residues. Germline CDR1 is GITISATS and CDR2 is ISYDGTV (reference sequence). CDR3 region: CALWEVILCGNYYKKLF. The CDR3 DNA is TGTGCCCTGTGGGAGGTAATCCTTTGCGGGAATTATTATAAGAAACTCTTT.

This clone was counted many times. This DNA's translation differs at residue 9 from TCRdb's protein, which comes from a much larger clone; a read error is likely, and the protein shown is translated from the DNA. The V gene is TRGV8, the J gene TRGJ1 or TRGJ2. Germline V gives CDR1 VENAVY, CDR2 YDSYNSRV. This CDR3 has 13 residues. The CDR3 coding sequence is TGTGCCACCTGGGATGACAATTATGATAAGAAACTCTTT. This sequence encodes CATWDDNYDKKLF.

The sample holds a few counts of this clone. This DNA's translation differs at residue 3 from TCRdb's protein, which comes from a much larger clone; a read error is likely, and the protein shown is translated from the DNA. The chain has TRGV9 and TRGJ1 or TRGJ2. TCRdb supplies no J gene; here it was assigned by aligning the nucleotide sequence to germline. CDR1 and CDR2 from the germline V gene are GITISATS and ISYDGTV (reference sequence). The CDR3 has 14 residues. The CDR3, as DNA: TGTGCCTCGTGGGAGGGCCGAAATTATTATAAGAAACTCTTT. Its translation is CASWEGRNYYKKLF.

In this sample, this clone turned up many times. With a far larger clone one base away, a read error is the likely cause. In the same sample, other DNA sequences code for this CDR3. The chain links TRGV3 to TRGJ1 or TRGJ2. The CDR3 totals 13 residues. The germline gives CDR1 VTNTFY, CDR2 YDVSTARD (reference sequence). CDR3 bases: TGTGCTACCTGGGACAGCAATTATTATAAGAAACTCTTT. Encoded protein: CATWDSNYYKKLF.

There are a few counts of this clone. TCRdb's protein for this DNA is that of a much larger clone and differs from the translation at residue 9, likely a read error; the protein shown is the DNA translation. The chain combines TRGV2 with TRGJ1 or TRGJ2. The CDR3 spans 14 residues. CDR1 EGSNGY and CDR2 YDSYNSKV come from the germline V gene. V was pared by 0 bases and J by 6 bases, with 8 bases of the junction left unmatched. The CDR3 protein is CATWDGRVPYKKLF. The DNA of the CDR3 is TGTGCCACCTGGGACGGGCGGGTTCCTTATAAGAAACTCTTT.

This clone came up a few times. This DNA's translation differs at residue 2 from TCRdb's protein, which comes from a much larger clone; a read error is likely, and the protein shown is translated from the DNA. The J gene is TRGJ1 or TRGJ2, the V gene TRGV9. No J segment appears in TCRdb, so it was assigned here by matching the sequence to germline. CDR1 and CDR2 (germline): GITISATS, ISYDGTV (reference sequence). CDR3 length equals 14 residues. DNA for the CDR3: TGTACCTTGTGGGAGGTGCATAACTATTATAAGAAACTCTTT. Protein: CTLWEVHNYYKKLF.

This clone came up many times. The protein held in TCRdb is that of a much larger clone and does not match this DNA's translation at residue 3, likely because of a read error; the protein shown is translated from the DNA. The rearrangement joins TRGV9 to TRGJ1 or TRGJ2. TCRdb gives no J gene; it was assigned here by matching the DNA to germline. Looked up from germline, CDR1 is GITISATS and CDR2 is ISYDGTV (reference sequence). This CDR3 is 14 amino acids long. This chain's CDR3 is CASWEVGYYYKKLF. Written as DNA, the CDR3 is TGTGCCTCGTGGGAGGTGGGGTATTATTATAAGAAACTCTTT.

This clone has at least ten counts. A read error likely explains why the TCRdb protein, taken from a much larger clone, differs from this DNA's translation at residue 2; the protein shown is translated from the DNA. The genes are TRGV9 and TRGJ1 or TRGJ2. Because TCRdb records no J gene, it was assigned here through a match of the DNA to germline. Germline V lookup: CDR1 GITISATS, CDR2 ISYDGTV (reference sequence). The CDR3 length is 11 residues. The CDR3 DNA sequence: TGTACCTTGTGGGAGGTGTCGGTGAAACTCTTT. Encoded protein: CTLWEVSVKLF.

As concerns this clone: The TCRdb protein comes from a much larger clone and disagrees with this DNA's translation at residue 9, likely due to a read error; the protein given here is derived from the DNA. The rearrangement links TRGV4 to TRGJ1 or TRGJ2. The J gene, left out of TCRdb, was set here by checking the DNA against germline. The CDR3 is 14 amino acids. CDR1 is EGSTGY and CDR2 is YDSYTSSV in the germline V gene. V dropped 3 bases and J dropped 5; count of bases not matched to a gene: 10. This chain's CDR3 is CATWDPWSHYKKLF. The DNA for the CDR3 is TGTGCCACCTGGGATCCTTGGAGCCATTATAAGAAACTCTTT.

This clone was seen many times. TCRdb's entry gives the protein of a much larger clone, which mismatches this DNA's translation at residue 14, likely from a read error; the protein reported here is translated from the DNA. The CDR3 sequence: CALWEVTGELGKKSKVF. CDR3 coding DNA: TGTGCCTTGTGGGAGGTGACTGGTGAGTTGGGCAAAAAAAGCAAGGTATTT. This chain connects TRGV9 to TRGJP. The J gene comes from matching the DNA to germline here; TCRdb lacks it. Germline-derived CDR1 and CDR2 are GITISATS and ISYDGTV (reference sequence). CDR3 length: 17 residues.

This clone was counted a few times. TCRdb's protein for this DNA is that of a much larger clone and differs from the translation at residue 8, likely a read error; the protein shown is the DNA translation. J is TRGJP and V is TRGV9. The J gene, not given by TCRdb, was assigned here from a germline match of the nucleotide sequence. From germline, CDR1 is GITISATS and CDR2 ISYDGTV (reference sequence). The CDR3 is 13 residues long. DNA for the CDR3: TGTGCCTCAGGGGAGTTGGGCGAAAAAATCAAGGTATTT. Protein: CASGELGEKIKVF.

This clone ranks as medium-sized. The same CDR3 arises from other DNA sequences in this sample as well. The chain employs TRGV9 and TRGJ1 or TRGJ2. The germline V gene encodes CDR1 GITISATS and CDR2 ISYDGTV (reference sequence). The CDR3 contains 15 residues. V dropped 1 base and J dropped 7; count of bases not matched to a gene: 13. CDR3: CALWEVRGGRYKKLF. In DNA form, the CDR3 reads TGTGCCTTGTGGGAGGTACGCGGGGGTAGGTATAAGAAACTCTTT.

A word on this clone: A far larger clone is one nucleotide away, so this likely arose from a read error. Different DNA sequences within this sample yield the same CDR3. The V segment is TRGV5, and no J call was made. Germline CDR1 is VINAFY and CDR2 is YDVSNSKD. The CDR3 has 11 amino acids. The CDR3, as DNA: TGTGCCACCTCTAGCTATTATAAGAAGCTCTTT. Its protein product is CATSSYYKKLF.

This clone was counted many times. The TCRdb protein comes from a much larger clone and disagrees with this DNA's translation at residue 4, likely due to a read error; the protein given here is derived from the DNA. The V and J genes are TRGV9 and TRGJP. The CDR3 covers 16 residues. The V gene's germline CDR1 is GITISATS and CDR2 ISYDGTV (reference sequence). J gave up 4 bases and V 7 bases, and 7 bases lay outside the gene matches. The DNA of the CDR3 is TGTGCCTTGTGTGAGTATCAAGAGTTGGGCAAAAAAATCAAGGTATTT. Residues: CALCEYQELGKKIKVF.

This clone was counted many times. A single base is all that separates this from a far larger clone, so a read error is likely. Other DNA sequences in this sample translate to the same CDR3. The V gene was identified as TRGV9, while no J gene was called. There are 17 residues in the CDR3. Per germline, CDR1 GITISATS and CDR2 ISYDGTV (reference sequence). CDR3 DNA: TGTGCCTTGTGGGAGGTGCAAGGAGAGTTGGGCAAAAAAATCAAGGTGTTT. It translates to CALWEVQGELGKKIKVF.

This clone was observed many times. TCRdb assigns this DNA the protein of a much larger clone, which departs from its translation at residue 11; this likely reflects a read error, and the protein shown comes from translating the DNA. CDR3 nucleotides: TGTGCCACCTGGCAAAAGAGTAGTGATTGGGTCAAGACGTTT. Protein: CATWQKSSDWVKTF. The chain carries TRGV4 and TRGJP2. TCRdb does not report a J gene; here it was assigned by matching the DNA to germline references. CDR3 length: 14 residues. CDR1 is EGSTGY and CDR2 is YDSYTSSV in the germline V gene.

Comment on this clone: The TCRdb protein, from a much larger clone, departs from this DNA's translation at residue 13, likely by read error; the protein shown derives from the DNA. The chain has TRGV9 and TRGJP. From germline, CDR1 is GITISATS and CDR2 ISYDGTV (reference sequence). The CDR3 covers 18 residues. CDR3 DNA sequence: TGTGCCTTGTGGGAGGCGTTAACTAAAGAGTTGGGCGAAAAAATCAAGGTATTT. It specifies CALWEALTKELGEKIKVF.

In regard to this clone: TCRdb has a much larger clone's protein, which differs at residue 10 from the translation of this DNA, likely because of a read error; what is shown is the protein translated from the DNA. This sequence joins TRGV9 and TRGJ1 or TRGJ2. TCRdb supplies no J gene; here it was assigned by aligning the nucleotide sequence to germline. J gave up 12 bases and V 1 base, and 12 bases lay outside the gene matches. The CDR3 runs to 13 residues. Germline loops: CDR1 GITISATS, CDR2 ISYDGTV (reference sequence). The CDR3 here is CALWEVRGDRKLF. CDR3 nucleotides: TGTGCCTTGTGGGAGGTCCGCGGGGATAGGAAACTCTTT.

This clone came up a few times. A far larger clone is only one base removed, so a read error is likely. Other DNA sequences in this sample translate to the same CDR3. This chain uses TRGV9 with TRGJP. TCRdb is silent on the J gene; assignment here came from matching the DNA to germline. The germline V gene encodes CDR1 GITISATS and CDR2 ISYDGTV (reference sequence). The CDR3 has 17 amino acids. CDR3 coding DNA: TGTGCCTTGTGGGACCATGATCAAGAATTGGGCAAAAAAATCAAGGTATTT. This encodes CALWDHDQELGKKIKVF.

The rearrangement uses TRGV9 and TRGJ1 or TRGJ2. Because TCRdb records no J gene, it was assigned here through a match of the DNA to germline. The V and J ends lost 0 bases and 8 bases, in that order; junction bases with no gene match: 13. This CDR3 has 15 amino acids. Germline V CDR1 and CDR2: GITISATS, ISYDGTV (reference sequence). CDR3 in amino acids: CALWEVLTRSDKKLF. CDR3 nucleotide sequence: TGTGCCTTGTGGGAGGTGCTAACCCGATCCGATAAGAAACTCTTT.

Notes on this clone: TCRdb assigns this DNA the protein of a much larger clone, which departs from its translation at residue 3; this likely reflects a read error, and the protein shown comes from translating the DNA. The chain couples TRGV9 to TRGJ1 or TRGJ2. The J gene was not available in TCRdb and was assigned here by matching the DNA to germline segments. The CDR3 sequence is 17 residues long. Germline CDR1 is GITISATS and CDR2 is ISYDGTV (reference sequence). CDR3: CAMWEPTTPWNYYKKLF. The CDR3 region has the DNA TGTGCCATGTGGGAGCCAACAACCCCCTGGAATTATTATAAGAAACTCTTT.

At least ten counts were recorded for this clone. The likely explanation is a read error, given a far larger clone one base away. Other DNA sequences in the sample encode the same CDR3. J is TRGJP2 and V is TRGV3. Per the germline V gene, CDR1 is VTNTFY and CDR2 is YDVSTARD (reference sequence). The V gene end was trimmed by 0 bases and the J gene end by 8 bases; junction bases not matched to a gene: 12. CDR3 size: 16 residues. The CDR3 region has the DNA TGTGCCACCTGGGACAGGCTTATGAATAGCGATTGGATCAAGACGTTT. It translates to CATWDRLMNSDWIKTF.

This clone was found many times. With only one base between it and a far larger clone, this is likely a read error. This same CDR3 is encoded by further DNA sequences in the sample. This chain connects TRGV9 to TRGJ1 or TRGJ2. The J gene, absent from TCRdb, was called here by matching the DNA to germline. The germline V gene has CDR1 GITISATS and CDR2 ISYDGTV (reference sequence). The CDR3 sequence is 12 residues long. The CDR3 loop reads CALWEVCYKKLF. The CDR3 DNA reads as TGTGCCCTGTGGGAGGTGTGTTATAAGAAACTCTTT.